A single sample is the source of the 28 T cell receptor beta chains below, sequenced in a study of control samples from healthy donors and cancer patients. The assay was immunoSEQ multiplex PCR, and TCRdb's table has in-frame clones only and misses some. The data hold 190,000 or so clones, with 80% to 95% observed a single time. Source material: blood. The receptor source for this set is a man aged 18-30 years in good health.

This clone has just one count. The V call is TRBV6-7, the J call TRBJ2-2; TRBD1 aligns across 10 bases. TRBV6-7 is reported as an ORF; its role is uncertain. With 6 bases clipped from V and 4 bases from J, the junction kept 5 bases outside the gene matches. The CDR3 loop spans 15 amino acids. The CDR3 protein is CASRRQGAITGELFF. In DNA form, the CDR3 reads TGTGCCAGCAGACGACAGGGGGCCATCACCGGGGAGCTGTTTTTT.

The rearrangement links TRBV25-1 to TRBJ2-5, with 9 bases identical to TRBD1. The junction had 9 bases not matched to a gene; V was cut back by 3 bases and J by 4 bases. This CDR3 spans 16 amino acids. From germline, CDR1 is MGHDK and CDR2 SYGVNS. The CDR3 DNA reads TGTGCCAGCAGTGACCACACAGGGGGCCTGCGAGAGACCCAGTACTTC. Its protein product is CASSDHTGGLRETQYF.

The chain has TRBV14 and TRBJ1-6, with D tentatively TRBD1 (5 bases). Germline CDR1 reads SGHDN; CDR2 reads FVKESK. The CDR3 contains 13 residues. The V gene lost 4 bases and the J gene lost 11 bases, with 12 bases spanning the gap. The CDR3 sequence: CASSLGGPAPLHF. The DNA for the CDR3 is TGTGCCAGCAGCCTGGGGGGTCCGGCACCCCTCCACTTT.

The CDR3 reads CASSQLGGTGELFF. The DNA of the CDR3 is TGTGCCAGCAGCCAGCTAGGGGGCACCGGGGAGCTGTTTTTT. V usage is TRBV11-1 and J usage is TRBJ2-2, with D perhaps matching TRBD1 (6 bases). This CDR3 region has 14 residues. The ends were cut back, 5 bases at V and 4 bases at J, with 11 bases in the middle. CDR1 and CDR2 from the germline V gene are SGHAT and FQDESV (reference sequence).

The rearrangement uses TRBV6-5 and TRBJ1-5; D is uncertain. From germline, CDR1 is MNHEY and CDR2 SVGAGI. The CDR3 has 14 residues. The V end lost 6 bases, the J end lost 0 bases, and 9 bases lay between the germline ends. The CDR3 spells CASSAQYSNQPQHF. For the CDR3, the DNA is TGTGCCAGCAGCGCCCAATATAGCAATCAGCCCCAGCATTTT.

This chain joins TRBV4-1 and TRBJ2-1; 16 nucleotides align to TRBD2. Unmatched junction bases numbered 5, after V lost 2 bases and J lost 4 bases. The CDR3 spans 18 residues. Germline CDR1 is MGHRA and CDR2 is YSYEKL. CDR3 in DNA: TGCGCCAGCAGCCAATCACAGGGACTAGCGGGGGGGTACAATGAGCAGTTCTTC. Protein: CASSQSQGLAGGYNEQFF.

The V and J genes are TRBV19 and TRBJ1-6; 10 nucleotides align to TRBD1. The CDR3 runs to 15 residues. The trim removed 8 bases at V and 6 bases at J, leaving 7 bases unmatched. Germline CDR1 and CDR2: LNHDA and SQIVND (reference sequence). The chain's CDR3 is CASRLGQGSNSPLHF. The CDR3 coding sequence is TGTGCCAGTCGACTGGGACAGGGGAGTAATTCACCCCTCCACTTT. Complete variable domain (other parts from reference TRBV19 and TRBJ1-6): DGGITQSPKYLFRKEGQNVTLSCEQNLNHDAMYWYRQDPGQGLRLIYYSQIVNDFQKGDIAEGYSVSREKKESFPLTVTSAQKNPTAFYLCASRLGQGSNSPLHFGNGTRLTVT.

The gene calls are TRBV27 and TRBJ1-5, with D possibly being TRBD1 (5 bases). The germline CDR1 and CDR2 sequences are MNHEY and SMNVEV (reference sequence). Trimming cost V 9 bases and J 0 bases, with 12 bases left between them. This CDR3 is built from 14 residues. CDR3 DNA: TGTGCCAGTAAGGGGACGGATAGCAATCAGCCCCAGCATTTT. Translated: CASKGTDSNQPQHF.

CDR3 coding DNA: TGTGCCAGCAGCTTACGGCTAGCGGGGGACAATGAGCAGTTCTTC. It codes for CASSLRLAGDNEQFF. This chain uses TRBV7-9 with TRBJ2-1, with 10 positions matching TRBD2. Germline CDR1 and CDR2: SEHNR and FQNEAQ (reference sequence). V gave up 2 bases and J gave up 5 bases; unmatched junction bases: 3. This CDR3 spans 15 amino acids.

The chain carries TRBV25-1 and TRBJ2-5, with no clear D. Germline assignment: CDR1 MGHDK and CDR2 SYGVNS. Between the trimmed V and J ends, which lost 1 base and 2 bases, there was a span of 11 bases. CDR3 length: 15 amino acids. CDR3 sequence: CASSEFLTQQETQYF. CDR3 nucleotide sequence: TGTGCCAGCAGTGAATTTCTGACACAACAAGAGACCCAGTACTTC.

This sequence joins TRBV19 and TRBJ1-6; 10 nucleotides line up with TRBD1. The germline gives CDR1 LNHDA, CDR2 SQIVND (reference sequence). V trimming: 6 bases; J trimming: 1 base; junction bases outside the gene matches: 6. The CDR3 runs 17 residues. For the CDR3, the DNA is TGTGCCAGTAGCAAGCGACAGGGGGCTTCCTATAATTCACCCCTCCACTTT. Protein sequence: CASSKRQGASYNSPLHF.

The chain links TRBV28 to TRBJ1-1; no definite D call. The V end was cut by 6 bases, the J end by 0 bases, with 11 bases between. CDR1 MDHEN and CDR2 SYDVKM come from the germline V gene. The length of the CDR3 is 14 residues. CDR3 sequence (DNA): TGTGCCAGCAGACTAGGTGGGGTGAACACTGAAGCTTTCTTT. Translated, it gives CASRLGGVNTEAFF.

V and J are TRBV9 and TRBJ2-7, with 12 bases lining up with TRBD1. V was pared by 4 bases and J by 5 bases, with 7 bases of the junction left unmatched. CDR1 and CDR2 (germline): SGDLS, YYNGEE. The CDR3 has 15 amino acids. In DNA form, the CDR3 reads TGTGCCAGCAGCCCACTCGGGACAGGGGGCAACGAGCAGTACTTC. It encodes CASSPLGTGGNEQYF. Full variable domain (rest looked up from reference TRBV9 and TRBJ2-7): DSGVTQTPKHLITATGQRVTLRCSPRSGDLSVYWYQQSLDQGLQFLIQYYNGEERAKGNILERFSAQQFPDLHSELNLSSLELGDSALYFCASSPLGTGGNEQYFGPGTRLTVT.

The rearrangement uses TRBV24-1 and TRBJ2-7; 9 positions match TRBD1. The ends lost 9 bases at V and 5 bases at J; junction bases unmatched: 16. From germline, CDR1 is KGHDR and CDR2 SFDVKD. The CDR3 is 16 amino acids. CDR3 region: CATPEQPGQGSHEQYF. The CDR3 nucleotides read TGTGCCACCCCTGAACAACCGGGACAGGGTTCCCACGAGCAGTACTTC.

The V gene is TRBV28, the J gene TRBJ2-4; D is perhaps TRBD1 (6 bases). The CDR3 is 16 residues long. Germline V lookup: CDR1 MDHEN, CDR2 SYDVKM. V was clipped by 1 base and J by 3 bases, with 13 bases between them. CDR3 loop: CASSLYAQGGKNIQYF. The DNA for the CDR3 is TGTGCCAGCAGTTTATACGCCCAAGGGGGCAAAAACATTCAGTACTTC.

V usage is TRBV3-1 (or the pseudogene TRBV3-2) and J usage is TRBJ1-1, with unresolved D. This CDR3 is 12 amino acids long. The germline V and J ends were trimmed by 0 bases and 8 bases, with 7 bases remaining between them. Germline CDR1 and CDR2: LGHDT and YNNKEL (reference sequence). This chain's CDR3 is CASSQDAREAFF. The CDR3 DNA follows: TGTGCCAGCAGCCAAGACGCCCGGGAAGCTTTCTTT.

V is TRBV30 and J is TRBJ2-2; D ambiguous. Trimming removed 0 bases from V and 6 bases from J, with 2 bases in between. The CDR3 contains 11 residues. Germline CDR1 reads GTSNPN; CDR2 reads SVGIG (reference sequence). CDR3 sequence (DNA): TGTGCCTGGAGTGTACCCGGGGAGCTGTTTTTT. Protein sequence: CAWSVPGELFF.

This clone showed up just a few times. V and J are TRBV6-5 and TRBJ2-7; 8 nucleotides align to TRBD1. Germline loops: CDR1 MNHEY, CDR2 SVGAGI. This CDR3 has 15 amino acids. V lost 6 bases to trimming and J lost 5 bases; unmatched junction nucleotides: 12. CDR3 residues: CASRPGGQGRNEQYF. In DNA form, the CDR3 reads TGTGCCAGCAGGCCCGGAGGACAGGGACGGAACGAGCAGTACTTC.

The genes are TRBV3-1 (or the pseudogene TRBV3-2) and TRBJ2-7, with D perhaps TRBD2 (6 bases). CDR3 length: 15 amino acids. Trimming removed 1 base from V and 6 bases from J, with 16 bases in between. Germline V gene sequence: CDR1 LGHDT, CDR2 YNNKEL (reference sequence). The DNA of the CDR3 is TGTGCCAGCAGCCAAGCGGGTTCGCGGGGAGCCGAGCAGTACTTC. Translated: CASSQAGSRGAEQYF.

V is TRBV6-5 and J is TRBJ1-5; 9 bases fit TRBD1. The CDR3 covers 14 residues. Unmatched junction bases numbered 8, after V lost 6 bases and J lost 8 bases. Germline CDR1 and CDR2: MNHEY and SVGAGI. The DNA for the CDR3 is TGTGCCAGCAGGGCCGGACAGGGGATGGAGCCCCAGCATTTT. Amino acids: CASRAGQGMEPQHF.

The gene calls are TRBV5-6 and TRBJ1-5; D is uncertain. Trimming pared 4 bases from V and 2 bases from J, leaving 10 bases between. The CDR3 totals 14 residues. Germline CDR1 and CDR2: SGHDT and YYEEEE. CDR3 nucleotide sequence: TGTGCCAGCAGCAGGAGGGAGGGCAATCAGCCCCAGCATTTT. It encodes CASSRREGNQPQHF.

J is TRBJ1-2 and V is TRBV5-1, with a tentative D call TRBD1 (5 bases). Trimming took off 4 bases at V and 2 bases at J, with 12 bases between the two ends. CDR1 is SGHRS and CDR2 is YFSETQ in the germline V gene. This CDR3 comprises 14 residues. CDR3 sequence: CASSPGLPNYGYTF. In nucleotides, the CDR3 is TGCGCCAGCAGCCCGGGGCTTCCCAACTATGGCTACACCTTC.

A few counts support this clone. This chain links TRBV7-2 with TRBJ2-5, with 16 bases lining up with TRBD2. Unmatched junction bases numbered 11, after V lost 5 bases and J lost 5 bases. There are 18 residues in the CDR3. In germline, CDR1 is SGHTA, CDR2 FQGNSA. The CDR3 DNA reads TGTGCCAGCAGCCCTATTTTGGGACTAGCGGGGGGGCGCGAGACCCAGTACTTC. It is translated as CASSPILGLAGGRETQYF.

CDR3 nucleotide sequence: TGTGCCAGCAGTCCCTTGGGACAGGGCTACGAGCAGTACTTC. It encodes CASSPLGQGYEQYF. The chain combines TRBV27 with TRBJ2-7; 9 nucleotides line up with TRBD1. From germline, CDR1 is MNHEY and CDR2 SMNVEV (reference sequence). The CDR3 sequence is 14 residues long. V gave up 5 bases and J gave up 3 bases; unmatched junction bases: 5.

The rearrangement links TRBV2 to TRBJ1-4, with unresolved D. V shed 2 bases and J shed 6 bases, with 10 bases lying between them. Germline CDR1 reads SNHLY; CDR2 reads FYNNEI. CDR3 length: 14 amino acids. CDR3 protein: CASSESRSYEKLFF. DNA of the CDR3: TGTGCCAGCAGTGAATCCAGGAGTTATGAAAAACTGTTTTTT.

V gene TRBV7-3 combines with J gene TRBJ2-3; D not resolved. CDR3 size: 16 residues. Germline values: CDR1 SGHTA, CDR2 FQGTGA. The ends were cut back, 0 bases at V and 0 bases at J, with 10 bases in the middle. The CDR3 region is CASSLTLRPSTDTQYF. The CDR3 DNA is TGTGCCAGCAGCTTAACGTTAAGGCCTAGCACAGATACGCAGTATTTT.

The J gene is TRBJ2-3, the V gene TRBV24-1; 10 bases line up with TRBD1. Germline V CDR1 and CDR2: KGHDR, SFDVKD. After removal of 3 bases from V and 5 bases from J, the junction contained 4 bases not matched to a gene. The CDR3 sequence is 15 residues long. The CDR3 spells CATSDLRTGGDTQYF. The CDR3 DNA follows: TGTGCCACCAGTGATCTGCGGACAGGGGGAGATACGCAGTATTTT.

The gene calls are TRBV7-8 and TRBJ2-1; TRBD2 agrees at 11 bases. CDR3 length: 16 amino acids. V shed 5 bases and J 6 bases; nucleotides not matched to a gene: 9. The germline V gene encodes CDR1 SGHVS and CDR2 FQNEAQ. DNA for the CDR3: TGTGCCAGCAGCCCGGCCGGGACTAGCGGCTTCAATGAGCAGTTCTTC. Protein: CASSPAGTSGFNEQFF.